Here is one TCR beta chain with its context. Its specificity is not known. The CDR3 is made up of 15 amino acids. CDR1 is LNHNV and CDR2 is YYDKDF in the germline V gene (reference sequence). Unmatched junction bases numbered 7, after V lost 5 bases and J lost 4 bases. This sample was included in a study of T cell responses to AZD1222 COVID-19 vaccine. Second-dose groups at about 4 or about 12 weeks were pooled. The study, taken as a whole, reports: Recipients of AZD1222 seropositive at baseline numbered only 5 to 7. Distributed over spike, vaccine-associated CD4 TCRs predominated at 160-218 and 743-854. Donors skewed white British and female; clonal diversity was possibly underestimated.

Assay: immunoSEQ multiplex PCR; the TCRdb copy retains only in-frame clones and omits some. The data show about 86,000 clones, around 90% seen once. The clonotype comes from an adult who received the AZD1222 COVID-19 vaccine. The starting material was peripheral blood, obtained 28 days after the second AZD1222 dose. V usage is TRBV15 and J usage is TRBJ2-3; 9 bases map to TRBD2. The CDR3 is CATSAAGGRADTQYF. The CDR3 nucleotides read TGTGCCACCAGCGCTGCGGGGGGGAGGGCAGATACGCAGTATTTT.